These T cell receptor beta chains were read from a single sample in a study of cytomegalovirus exposure and HLA in healthy donors. This table comes from immunoSEQ multiplex PCR, and its TCRdb copy is limited to in-frame clones, with some not included. The data hold fewer than 130,000 clones, with roughly 89% observed a single time. What was sequenced was PBMCs. Source of these receptors: a woman aged 18-30 years in good health and CMV-seronegative. CDR3s include the opening cysteine and the closing phenylalanine or tryptophan. A D gene is named only where the DNA matches it firmly. Only part of the rows carry a size: once, few, many, or a class if the clone is expanded.

D gene	clone size	V gene	CDR3 length	J gene	CDR3 DNA	CDR3 protein
TRBD1	.	TRBV4-3	14	TRBJ2-1	TGCGCCAGCAGCCAGGACAGGGGGTCCAATGAGCAGTTCTTC	CASSQDRGSNEQFF
TRBD1	.	TRBV9	17	TRBJ2-6	TGTGCCAGCAGCTTGGGACAGGGAGGCTCTGGGGCCAACGTCCTGACTTTC	CASSLGQGGSGANVLTF
TRBD2	.	TRBV5-1	18	TRBJ2-4	TGCGCCAGCAGCACGGGACTAGCGGGGGCGATAGCCAAAAACATTCAGTACTTC	CASSTGLAGAIAKNIQYF
TRBD1	.	TRBV5-8	16	TRBJ2-3	TGTGCCAGCAGTTATACAGGGGATCTAGTCGCAGATACGCAGTATTTT	CASSYTGDLVADTQYF
.	.	TRBV6-4	17	TRBJ1-6	TGTGCCAGCCCCAACTATCGCTACGTCTACTATAATTCACCCCTCCACTTT	CASPNYRYVYYNSPLHF
TRBD1	once	TRBV7-9	15	TRBJ1-2	TGTGCCAGCAGCTATGGACAGGGTGGGAACTATGGCTACACCTTC	CASSYGQGGNYGYTF
TRBD1	once	TRBV4-3	14	TRBJ1-2	TGCGCCAGCAGCGAGGGCAGGGGGCCCCCTGGCTACACCTTC	CASSEGRGPPGYTF
.	few	TRBV28	13	TRBJ2-7	TGTGCCAGCAGTTTAAGGGGCAGTTACGAGCAGTACTTC	CASSLRGSYEQYF
TRBD1	.	TRBV4-2	19	TRBJ1-4	TGTGCCAGCAGCCGAAGGGAGTTGGGGACAGGGGGCGCGGATGAAAAACTGTTTTTT	CASSRRELGTGGADEKLFF
.	.	TRBV18	14	TRBJ2-7	TGTGCCAGCTCACCACCGGCAGGGGATAACGAGCAGTACTTC	CASSPPAGDNEQYF
.	.	TRBV29-1	15	TRBJ2-3	TGCAGCGTTGAAAACGGGCGGGGCCCCACAGATACGCAGTATTTT	CSVENGRGPTDTQYF
.	few	TRBV14	13	TRBJ1-1	TGTGCCAGCAGCCTAGGACCGCAGGAGGTAGCTTTCTTT	CASSLGPQEVAFF
.	.	TRBV15	15	TRBJ2-6	TGTGCCACCAGCAGAGAAGGGGCTGGGGCCAACGTCCTGACTTTC	CATSREGAGANVLTF
TRBD2	.	TRBV7-6	14	TRBJ2-3	TGTGCCAGCAGGAGTAGCGGGGTTGGAGATACGCAGTATTTT	CASRSSGVGDTQYF
.	.	TRBV28	16	TRBJ2-1	TGTGCCAGCGCCGTCGGGGATACCAGCTCCTACAATGAGCAGTTCTTC	CASAVGDTSSYNEQFF
TRBD2	.	TRBV27	18	TRBJ2-2	TGTGCCAGCAGTACCCGGACTAGCGGGGGGGCCTATCCCGGGGAGCTGTTTTTT	CASSTRTSGGAYPGELFF
.	.	TRBV9	15	TRBJ2-7	TGTGCCAGCAGCGTAGTTGGAGGGGGCGCGTCAGAGCAGTACTTC	CASSVVGGGASEQYF
.	.	TRBV30	13	TRBJ2-7	TGTGCCTGGAGCACAGGACGATCCTACGAGCAGTACTTC	CAWSTGRSYEQYF
TRBD1	.	TRBV28	16	TRBJ1-5	TGTGCCAGCAGTCCCGGAACAGGGGGCTCGGGGCAGCCCCAGCATTTT	CASSPGTGGSGQPQHF
TRBD2	once	TRBV4-3	18	TRBJ2-1	TGCGCCAGCAGCCATCCCCGGACTAGCGGGACTGAAAACAATGAGCAGTTCTTC	CASSHPRTSGTENNEQFF
.	.	TRBV10-1	15	TRBJ2-1	TGCGCCAGCAGTCCCGACAGGACACGACGCAGTGAGCAGTTCTTC	CASSPDRTRRSEQFF
.	once	TRBV2	15	TRBJ2-3	TGTGCCAGCATCGGAGTTCGGAGTTTCACAGATACGCAGTATTTT	CASIGVRSFTDTQYF
TRBD2	.	TRBV4-3	18	TRBJ2-3	TGCGCCAGCAGCCCGACCGGGACTAGCGGGTTCCCCACAGATACGCAGTATTTT	CASSPTGTSGFPTDTQYF
TRBD1	.	TRBV11-3	14	TRBJ2-2	TGTGCCAGCAGCGCGGGACAGGGTCCCGGGGAGCTGTTTTTT	CASSAGQGPGELFF
.	.	TRBV4-3	14	TRBJ1-2	TGCGCCAGCAGCCAAGATGGCAGGGATAATGGCTACACCTTC	CASSQDGRDNGYTF
TRBD2	.	TRBV19	13	TRBJ2-3	TGTGCCAGCCGGACTAGTGGGACAGATACGCAGTATTTT	CASRTSGTDTQYF
TRBD2	.	TRBV5-1	12	TRBJ2-7	TGCGCCAGCAGCCTTAGCGGGTACGAGCAGTACTTC	CASSLSGYEQYF
.	.	TRBV6-6	11	TRBJ1-1	TGTGCCAGCAAAACGGGAACTGAAGCTTTCTTT	CASKTGTEAFF
.	.	TRBV5-6	16	TRBJ1-2	TGTGCCAGCAGCTTGTTCAGGGACACGTTTAACTATGGCTACACCTTC	CASSLFRDTFNYGYTF
.	.	TRBV28	14	TRBJ1-4	TGTGCCAGCTTCAGGGCCCAGTTGGGGGAAAAACTGTTTTTT	CASFRAQLGEKLFF
.	.	TRBV2	13	TRBJ2-7	TGTGCCAGCAGGGACAGATCATCCTACGAGCAGTACTTC	CASRDRSSYEQYF
TRBD1	.	TRBV28	18	TRBJ2-7	TGTGCCAGCCTTCCAACCCCGGGACAGGGGGCGGAATCCTACGAGCAGTACTTC	CASLPTPGQGAESYEQYF
TRBD1	once	TRBV5-1	16	TRBJ1-3	TGCGCCAGCAGCCCGGACAGGGTGGCCTCTGGAAACACCATATATTTT	CASSPDRVASGNTIYF
TRBD2	.	TRBV4-1	21	TRBJ2-1	TGCGCCAGCAGCCAGTCCACAGGGAGACATCCGACTAGCGGGAGTTACAATGAGCAGTTCTTC	CASSQSTGRHPTSGSYNEQFF
TRBD1	.	TRBV28	15	TRBJ1-5	TGTGCCAGCAGTTTAAGAGGGGGCTTCGCTCAGCCCCAGCATTTT	CASSLRGGFAQPQHF
TRBD1	once	TRBV19	12	TRBJ1-2	TGTGCCAGTAGGGGACAGACCTATGGCTACACCTTC	CASRGQTYGYTF
.	.	TRBV4-1	15	TRBJ2-2	TGCGCCAGCAGCCAATCGTCATCAGGCACCGGGGAGCTGTTTTTT	CASSQSSSGTGELFF
.	.	TRBV6-6	15	TRBJ2-6	TGTGCCAGCAGTGTCAGGGGATCTGGGGCCAACGTCCTGACTTTC	CASSVRGSGANVLTF
TRBD2	.	TRBV28	16	TRBJ2-7	TGTGCCAGCAGACCGAGGACTAGCGGGAGTTTGTACGAGCAGTACTTC	CASRPRTSGSLYEQYF
.	.	TRBV28	12	TRBJ1-5	TGTGCCAGCAGTCCCCAGGGGCAGCCCCAGCATTTT	CASSPQGQPQHF
TRBD1	few	TRBV27	14	TRBJ2-7	TGTGCCAGCAGCAAAAGAGGGGGCTTGGACGAGCAGTACTTC	CASSKRGGLDEQYF
TRBD1	.	TRBV18	14	TRBJ1-2	TGTGCCAGCTCACCAGGGACAGACAACTATGGCTACACCTTC	CASSPGTDNYGYTF
TRBD1	.	TRBV19	14	TRBJ1-5	TGTGCCAGTAGTATTACAGGGGGGAGTCAGCCCCAGCATTTT	CASSITGGSQPQHF
.	.	TRBV29-1	12	TRBJ1-2	TGCAGCGTTATTGGGGACCGGGGGGGCTACACCTTC	CSVIGDRGGYTF
TRBD1	.	TRBV6-1	13	TRBJ1-2	TGTGCCAGCAGCCCAGACAGGGCAAGGGGCTACACCTTC	CASSPDRARGYTF
.	.	TRBV27	15	TRBJ2-4	TGTGCCAGCAGTCATAACTCATGGGCTCTAAACATTCAGTACTTC	CASSHNSWALNIQYF
.	.	TRBV7-9	13	TRBJ2-7	TGTGCCAGCAGCCAGAGGGGGACCTACGAGCAGTACTTC	CASSQRGTYEQYF
TRBD1	.	TRBV28	15	TRBJ2-7	TGTGCCAGCAGTTCGACAGGGGGAATGAGGCACGAGCAGTACTTC	CASSSTGGMRHEQYF
.	.	TRBV9	14	TRBJ2-5	TGTGCCAGCACCCCGACTAGGGTCCAAGAGACCCAGTACTTC	CASTPTRVQETQYF
.	.	TRBV28	15	TRBJ1-6	TGTGCCAGCAGCCGCGACAGTCTAGGCAATTCACCCCTCCACTTT	CASSRDSLGNSPLHF
TRBD1	.	TRBV10-3	15	TRBJ1-2	TGTGCCATCAGTGCGACAGGGGGGAATGACTATGGCTACACCTTC	CAISATGGNDYGYTF
TRBD1	.	TRBV19	16	TRBJ1-1	TGTGCCAGTAGTATCCCCCCGGGACAGATGAACACTGAAGCTTTCTTT	CASSIPPGQMNTEAFF
.	.	TRBV5-8	15	TRBJ2-7	TGTGCCAGCAGCTCGGGACAGACTAGAACCTACGAGCAGTACTTC	CASSSGQTRTYEQYF
.	.	TRBV28	13	TRBJ1-2	TGTGCCAGCAGTGAAGGGGGGGTGTATGGCTACACCTTC	CASSEGGVYGYTF
.	few	TRBV19	15	TRBJ1-5	TGTGCCAGTAGTATAATTGCGGCCAGGGATCAGCCCCAGCATTTT	CASSIIAARDQPQHF
TRBD2	.	TRBV9	15	TRBJ2-1	TGTGCCAGCAGCGTCCTAGCGGGGTACTACAATGAGCAGTTCTTC	CASSVLAGYYNEQFF